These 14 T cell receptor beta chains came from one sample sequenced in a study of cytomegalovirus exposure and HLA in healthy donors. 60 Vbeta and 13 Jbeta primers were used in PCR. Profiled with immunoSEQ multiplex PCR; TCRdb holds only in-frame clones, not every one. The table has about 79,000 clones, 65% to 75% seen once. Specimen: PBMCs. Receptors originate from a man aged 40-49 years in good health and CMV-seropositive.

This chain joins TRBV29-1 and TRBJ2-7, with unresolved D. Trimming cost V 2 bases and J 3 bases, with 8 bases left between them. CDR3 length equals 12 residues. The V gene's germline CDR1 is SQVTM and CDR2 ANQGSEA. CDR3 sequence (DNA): TGCAGCGTTGAAACGGCGGACTACGAGCAGTACTTC. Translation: CSVETADYEQYF.

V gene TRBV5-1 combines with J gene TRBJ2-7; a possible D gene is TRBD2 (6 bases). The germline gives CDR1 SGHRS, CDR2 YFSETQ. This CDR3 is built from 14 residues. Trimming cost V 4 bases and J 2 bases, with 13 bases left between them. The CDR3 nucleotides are TGCGCCAGCAGCATCGACGGGGGTACCTACGAGCAGTACTTC. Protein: CASSIDGGTYEQYF.

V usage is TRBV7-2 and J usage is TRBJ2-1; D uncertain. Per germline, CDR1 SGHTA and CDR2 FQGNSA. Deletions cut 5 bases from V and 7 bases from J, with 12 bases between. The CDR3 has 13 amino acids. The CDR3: CASSPPAVNEQFF. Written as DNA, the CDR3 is TGTGCCAGCAGCCCACCCGCAGTAAATGAGCAGTTCTTC.

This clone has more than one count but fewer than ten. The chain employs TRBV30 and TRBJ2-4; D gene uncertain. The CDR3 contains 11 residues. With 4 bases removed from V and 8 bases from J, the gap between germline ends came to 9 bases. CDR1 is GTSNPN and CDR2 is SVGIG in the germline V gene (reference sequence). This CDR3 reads CAWTRGDIQYF. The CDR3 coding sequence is TGTGCCTGGACCCGAGGCGACATTCAGTACTTC.

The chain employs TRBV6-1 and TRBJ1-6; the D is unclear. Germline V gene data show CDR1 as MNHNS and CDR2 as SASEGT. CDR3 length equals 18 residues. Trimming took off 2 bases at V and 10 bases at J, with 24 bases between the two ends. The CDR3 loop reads CASSERAPPRVERSPLHF. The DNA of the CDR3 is TGTGCCAGCAGTGAACGCGCCCCCCCGAGGGTAGAAAGATCACCCCTCCACTTT.

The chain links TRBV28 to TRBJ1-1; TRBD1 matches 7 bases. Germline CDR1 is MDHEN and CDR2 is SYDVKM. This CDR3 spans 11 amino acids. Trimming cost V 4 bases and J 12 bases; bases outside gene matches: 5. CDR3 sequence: CASSSLQGTFF. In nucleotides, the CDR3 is TGTGCCAGCAGTTCCTTACAGGGGACTTTCTTT. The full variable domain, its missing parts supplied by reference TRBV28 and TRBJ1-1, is DVKVTQSSRYLVKRTGEKVFLECVQDMDHENMFWYRQDPGLGLRLIYFSYDVKMKEKGDIPEGYSVSREKKERFSLILESASTNQTSMYLCASSSLQGTFFGQGTRLTVV.

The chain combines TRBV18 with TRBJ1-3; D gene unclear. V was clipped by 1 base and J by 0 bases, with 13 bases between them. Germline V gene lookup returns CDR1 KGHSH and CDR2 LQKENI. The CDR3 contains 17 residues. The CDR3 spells CASSPLPVESSGNTIYF. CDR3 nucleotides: TGTGCCAGCTCACCACTCCCAGTGGAGAGCTCTGGAAACACCATATATTTT.

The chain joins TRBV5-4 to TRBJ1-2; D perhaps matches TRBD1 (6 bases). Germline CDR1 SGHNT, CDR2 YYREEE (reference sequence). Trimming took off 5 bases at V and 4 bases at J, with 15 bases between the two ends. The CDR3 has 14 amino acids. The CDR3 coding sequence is TGTGCCAGCAGTCCGACAGGTTCTAGCTATGGCTACACCTTC. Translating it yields CASSPTGSSYGYTF.

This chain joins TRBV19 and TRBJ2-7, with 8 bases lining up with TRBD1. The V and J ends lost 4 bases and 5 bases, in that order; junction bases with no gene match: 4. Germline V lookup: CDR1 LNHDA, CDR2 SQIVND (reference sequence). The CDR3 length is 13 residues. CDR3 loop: CASSNGQGDEQYF. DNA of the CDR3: TGTGCCAGTAGTAATGGACAGGGCGACGAGCAGTACTTC.

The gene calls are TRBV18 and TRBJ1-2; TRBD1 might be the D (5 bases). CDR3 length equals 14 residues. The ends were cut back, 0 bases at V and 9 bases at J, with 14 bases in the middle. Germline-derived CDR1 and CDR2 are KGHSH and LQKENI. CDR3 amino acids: CASSPPPGDLRYTF. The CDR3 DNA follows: TGTGCCAGCTCACCACCTCCGGGGGACCTCCGCTACACCTTC.

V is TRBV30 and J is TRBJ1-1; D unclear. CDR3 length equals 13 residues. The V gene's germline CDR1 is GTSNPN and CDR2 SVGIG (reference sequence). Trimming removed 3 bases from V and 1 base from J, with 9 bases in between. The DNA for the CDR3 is TGTGCCTGGAGCCGGGGAGAGAACACTGAAGCTTTCTTT. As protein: CAWSRGENTEAFF.

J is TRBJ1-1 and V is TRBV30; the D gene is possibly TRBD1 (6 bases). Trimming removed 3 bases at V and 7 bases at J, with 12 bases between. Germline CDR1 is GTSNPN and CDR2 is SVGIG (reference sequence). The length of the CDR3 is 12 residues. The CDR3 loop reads CAWSRGAREAFF. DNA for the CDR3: TGTGCCTGGAGCAGGGGCGCTCGTGAAGCTTTCTTT.

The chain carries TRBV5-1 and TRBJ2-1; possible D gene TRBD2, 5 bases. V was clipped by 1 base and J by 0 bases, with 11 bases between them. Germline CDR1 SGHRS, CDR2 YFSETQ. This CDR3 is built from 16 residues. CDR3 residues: CASSLMSGSSYNEQFF. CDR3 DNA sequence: TGCGCCAGCAGCTTGATGTCTGGGAGCTCCTACAATGAGCAGTTCTTC.

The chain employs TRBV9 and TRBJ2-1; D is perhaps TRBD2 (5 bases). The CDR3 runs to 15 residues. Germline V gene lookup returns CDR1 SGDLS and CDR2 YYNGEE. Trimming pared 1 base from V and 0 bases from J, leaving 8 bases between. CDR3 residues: CASSVLEGSYNEQFF. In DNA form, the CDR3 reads TGTGCCAGCAGCGTACTAGAGGGCTCCTACAATGAGCAGTTCTTC.